This T cell receptor beta chain was profiled in a study of shared clonotypes between healthy human individuals. Study results and limitations: Larger richness was generally estimated for naive than memory subsets.

Here immunoSEQ multiplex PCR was the method, and the copy in TCRdb shows in-frame clones only, minus some. The profile shows 2 million to 2.5 million clones, around 93% of them singletons. V shed 4 bases and J shed 1 base, with 14 bases lying between them. The CDR3 extends over 15 amino acids. Germline V gene lookup returns CDR1 SGHRS and CDR2 YFSETQ. Notes on this clone: Its antigen remains unidentified.

The chain carries TRBV5-1 and TRBJ1-1, with D possibly matching TRBD1 (5 bases). The source material was naive CD4+ T cells from PBMCs. Subset in this sample: CD45RA+ positively selected. The sequence derives from a young man in good health. Some clones in this sample may be carry-over from other donors' samples. Here the CDR3 DNA reads TGCGCCAGCAGCACGGTTGGGGCCTCGAACACTGAAGCTTTCTTT. The encoded protein is CASSTVGASNTEAFF.